What follows are 20 T cell receptor beta chains derived from one specimen sequenced in a study of control samples from healthy donors and cancer patients. Data came from immunoSEQ multiplex PCR; TCRdb stores just in-frame clones and leaves some out. This table holds over 85,000 clones, around 92% found once. The sample comprised blood. The source of these receptors is a woman aged 18-29 years in good health.

This clone has a handful of counts. The genes are TRBV2 and TRBJ1-5; D uncertain. Per the germline V gene, CDR1 is SNHLY and CDR2 is FYNNEI. The CDR3 is 14 amino acids. V gave up 0 bases and J gave up 9 bases, with 12 bases separating them. For the CDR3, the DNA is TGTGCCAGCAGTGAAGCGCTTCTCTCGGGGCCCCAGCATTTT. Its translation is CASSEALLSGPQHF.

The chain carries TRBV3-1 (or the pseudogene TRBV3-2) and TRBJ2-3; 9 bases are a match to TRBD2. Looked up from germline, CDR1 is LGHDT and CDR2 is YNNKEL (reference sequence). The CDR3 has 16 residues. With V trimmed by 1 base and J by 2 bases, 4 bases remained unmatched. DNA for the CDR3: TGTGCCAGCAGCCAAGGTCAGCGGGGGGCCACAGATACGCAGTATTTT. It encodes CASSQGQRGATDTQYF.

This clone was recorded once. This chain joins TRBV28 and TRBJ2-7; TRBD2 aligns across 9 bases. Losses at the gene ends were 2 bases for V and 1 base for J; bases not matched to a gene: 18. Germline V gene sequence: CDR1 MDHEN, CDR2 SYDVKM. The CDR3 is 20 amino acids. DNA of the CDR3: TGTGCCAGCAGTTTAATGGGCGAAGGCGGGGGGGGATTTGTGTCCTACGAGCAGTACTTC. Protein product: CASSLMGEGGGGFVSYEQYF.

The rearrangement uses TRBV5-1 and TRBJ2-3, with 7 bases lining up with TRBD1. Germline V lookup: CDR1 SGHRS, CDR2 YFSETQ. After removal of 3 bases from V and 2 bases from J, the junction contained 6 bases not matched to a gene. This CDR3 is 15 amino acids long. CDR3 region: CASSSQGPFTDTQYF. DNA for the CDR3: TGCGCCAGCAGCTCACAGGGGCCCTTCACAGATACGCAGTATTTT.

CDR3 DNA sequence: TGTGCCAGCAGCTCGTGGGATAGCGGGAGAGTCGATGAGCAGTTCTTC. Its protein product is CASSSWDSGRVDEQFF. This chain links TRBV11-2 with TRBJ2-1; 9 bases are shared with TRBD2. V was clipped by 4 bases and J by 8 bases; unmatched bases: 12. CDR3 size: 16 residues. Germline lookup yields CDR1 SGHAT and CDR2 FQNNGV. Using reference TRBV11-2 and TRBJ2-1 for the parts outside the CDR3, the full variable domain is EAGVAQSPRYKIIEKRQSVAFWCNPISGHATLYWYQQILGQGPKLLIQFQNNGVVDDSQLPKDRFSAERLKGVDSTLKIQPAKLEDSAVYLCASSSWDSGRVDEQFFGPGTRLTVL.

The chain links TRBV11-2 to TRBJ1-4; D is uncertain. Trimming took off 5 bases at V and 10 bases at J, with 23 bases between the two ends. CDR1 is SGHAT, CDR2 FQNNGV, per germline. The CDR3 has 16 residues. CDR3 loop: CASSQEEEGLSGKLFF. As DNA, the CDR3 is TGTGCCAGCAGCCAGGAGGAGGAGGGCCTTTCGGGAAAACTGTTTTTT.

This clone has only one observation. This chain joins TRBV19 and TRBJ1-1, with D maybe TRBD1 (5 bases). The CDR3 extends over 14 amino acids. Germline loops: CDR1 LNHDA, CDR2 SQIVND (reference sequence). Trimming removed 2 bases at V and 9 bases at J, with 16 bases between. The CDR3 loop reads CASSILQPGLKAFF. The CDR3 DNA sequence: TGTGCCAGTAGTATACTCCAACCGGGACTAAAAGCTTTCTTT.

The gene calls are TRBV30 and TRBJ2-1, with D uncertain. The length of the CDR3 is 11 residues. Germline V gives CDR1 GTSNPN, CDR2 SVGIG (reference sequence). Trimming took off 2 bases at V and 8 bases at J, with 7 bases between the two ends. For the CDR3, the DNA is TGTGCCTGGAGTTTTCAGCATGAGCAGTTCTTC. It is translated as CAWSFQHEQFF.

The gene calls are TRBV14 and TRBJ1-5; D is perhaps TRBD1 (5 bases). Germline V gives CDR1 SGHDN, CDR2 FVKESK. V was pared by 3 bases and J by 9 bases, with 12 bases between. The CDR3 runs to 13 residues. The CDR3, as DNA: TGTGCCAGCAGCCAGTCAGTTCAGGGGCCCCAGCATTTT. Translated, it gives CASSQSVQGPQHF.

The chain is built from TRBV27 and TRBJ1-2, with D unresolved. The V end was cut by 4 bases, the J end by 1 base, with 10 bases between. The CDR3 covers 14 residues. In germline, CDR1 is MNHEY, CDR2 SMNVEV (reference sequence). CDR3 bases: TGTGCCAGCAGTTATCAGACGGTTAACTATGGCTACACCTTC. The encoded protein is CASSYQTVNYGYTF.

This chain joins TRBV7-9 and TRBJ2-1; D tentatively reads TRBD1 or TRBD2 (5 bases each). V was clipped by 9 bases and J by 9 bases, with 21 bases between them. Germline V lookup: CDR1 SEHNR, CDR2 FQNEAQ (reference sequence). There are 14 residues in the CDR3. Here the CDR3 reads CASTGTQAPAEQFF. In nucleotides, the CDR3 is TGTGCCAGTACCGGGACCCAAGCTCCAGCTGAGCAGTTCTTC. The whole variable domain, remainder taken from reference TRBV7-9 and TRBJ2-1, is DTGVSQNPRHKITKRGQNVTFRCDPISEHNRLYWYRQTLGQGPEFLTYFQNEAQLEKSRLLSDRFSAERPKGSFSTLEIQRTEQGDSAMYLCASTGTQAPAEQFFGPGTRLTVL.

The J gene is TRBJ2-3, the V gene TRBV9; the match to TRBD2 covers 7 bases. This CDR3 region has 14 residues. Per the germline V gene, CDR1 is SGDLS and CDR2 is YYNGEE. V was clipped by 3 bases and J by 8 bases; unmatched bases: 9. The chain's CDR3 is CASSAPRTSVTQYF. The CDR3, as DNA: TGTGCCAGCAGCGCCCCTCGGACTAGTGTTACGCAGTATTTT. The entire variable domain, with the rest obtained from reference TRBV9 and TRBJ2-3, is as follows: DSGVTQTPKHLITATGQRVTLRCSPRSGDLSVYWYQQSLDQGLQFLIQYYNGEERAKGNILERFSAQQFPDLHSELNLSSLELGDSALYFCASSAPRTSVTQYFGPGTRLTVL.

V usage is TRBV2 and J usage is TRBJ1-3; no firm D call. This CDR3 spans 14 amino acids. V lost 6 bases to trimming and J lost 0 bases, with 9 bases between them. Germline V gene lookup returns CDR1 SNHLY and CDR2 FYNNEI. The CDR3: CASREMSSGNTIYF. The CDR3 coding sequence is TGTGCCAGCAGGGAAATGAGCTCTGGAAACACCATATATTTT.

The rearrangement joins TRBV6-2 or TRBV6-3 to TRBJ2-7, with 9 bases fitting TRBD2. The CDR3 totals 15 residues. Germline loops: CDR1 MNHEY, CDR2 SVGEGT. Losses at the gene ends were 0 bases for V and 2 bases for J; bases not matched to a gene: 2. The CDR3 DNA is TGTGCCAGCAGTTACTCCCCTAGCGGGGCCTACGAGCAGTACTTC. Amino acids: CASSYSPSGAYEQYF.

The CDR3 nucleotides are TGTGCCAGCAGCGCAACAGGGGGCGGCACTGAAGCTTTCTTT. Its protein is CASSATGGGTEAFF. This chain joins TRBV7-6 and TRBJ1-1, with TRBD1 identical over 9 bases. CDR3 length equals 14 residues. Germline V CDR1 and CDR2: SGHVS, FNYEAQ. V lost 5 bases, J lost 4 bases, and 5 bases stayed unmatched.

The chain has TRBV28 and TRBJ2-3; 7 nucleotides align to TRBD2. J lost 4 bases, V lost 5 bases, and 3 bases had no gene match. Per the germline V gene, CDR1 is MDHEN and CDR2 is SYDVKM. The CDR3 is made up of 13 amino acids. The CDR3 reads CASSGGGSDTQYF. CDR3 nucleotide sequence: TGTGCCAGCAGTGGGGGGGGGTCAGATACGCAGTATTTT.

The genes are TRBV6-5 and TRBJ1-1; D gene uncertain. This CDR3 comprises 14 residues. Trimming cost V 0 bases and J 8 bases, with 13 bases left between them. Germline loops: CDR1 MNHEY, CDR2 SVGAGI. The CDR3 DNA reads as TGTGCCAGCAGTTACTCCGGTGACCCCAGGGAAGCTTTCTTT. Translation gives CASSYSGDPREAFF.

The genes are TRBV12-3 or TRBV12-4 and TRBJ2-3; no definite D call. Trimming pared 6 bases from V and 3 bases from J, leaving 4 bases between. The CDR3 has 11 amino acids. CDR3 region: CASSRTDTQYF. DNA for the CDR3: TGTGCCAGCAGCAGAACAGATACGCAGTATTTT.

The J gene is TRBJ1-2, the V gene TRBV7-6; D possibly corresponds to TRBD1 (5 bases). V was clipped by 5 bases and J by 5 bases, with 15 bases between them. The CDR3 runs to 14 residues. Per germline, CDR1 SGHVS and CDR2 FNYEAQ. This CDR3 reads CASSPAGGGYGYTF. Here the CDR3 DNA reads TGTGCCAGCAGCCCCGCCGGGGGTGGGTATGGCTACACCTTC.

The chain is built from TRBV2 and TRBJ2-1; 8 bases fit TRBD1. This CDR3 region has 15 residues. V gave up 7 bases and J gave up 3 bases; unmatched junction bases: 8. Germline assignment: CDR1 SNHLY and CDR2 FYNNEI. The CDR3 nucleotides read TGTGCCAGCATTCCAGGGACAGGCCTCTACAATGAGCAGTTCTTC. This codes for CASIPGTGLYNEQFF.